The TCR beta chain under discussion was sequenced for a study of blood T cell repertoires in COVID-19. This clone was counted once. The CDR3 covers 15 residues. CDR1 is MNHEY and CDR2 is SVGAGI in the germline V gene. V was shortened by 0 bases and J by 0 bases, with 8 bases between the two germline ends. Enrollees, about 18 to 95 years old, lived in 20 to 25 US areas. As originally analysed: Amplifying reference gene primers gave estimates of nucleated cell counts. Libraries were prepared by immunoSEQ multiplex PCR; TCRdb keeps only in-frame clonotypes and omits some of them. For V, J and clone size, that table is used; D and trimming come from the DNA. Here the sample spans about 320,000 clones, approximately 88% being singletons.

Sample: PBMCs or T cells enriched from blood (not recorded which). This sequence originates from a man in his sixties who had recovered from COVID-19. The V call is TRBV6-5, the J call TRBJ1-1; D is possibly TRBD1 (5 bases). The CDR3 is CASSYSGVMNTEAFF. In DNA, the CDR3 is TGTGCCAGCAGTTACTCAGGGGTAATGAACACTGAAGCTTTCTTT.